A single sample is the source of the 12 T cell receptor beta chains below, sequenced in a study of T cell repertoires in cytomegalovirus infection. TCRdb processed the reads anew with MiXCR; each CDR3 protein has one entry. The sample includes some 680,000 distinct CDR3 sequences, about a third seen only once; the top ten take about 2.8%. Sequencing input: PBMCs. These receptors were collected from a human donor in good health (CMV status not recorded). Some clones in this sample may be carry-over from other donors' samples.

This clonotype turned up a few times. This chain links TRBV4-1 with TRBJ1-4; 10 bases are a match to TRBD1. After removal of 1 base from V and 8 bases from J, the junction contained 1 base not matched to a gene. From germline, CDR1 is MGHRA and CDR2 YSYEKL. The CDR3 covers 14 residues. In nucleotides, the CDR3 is TGCGCCAGCAGCCAAGTGGACAGGGGGGAAAAACTGTTTTTT. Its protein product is CASSQVDRGEKLFF.

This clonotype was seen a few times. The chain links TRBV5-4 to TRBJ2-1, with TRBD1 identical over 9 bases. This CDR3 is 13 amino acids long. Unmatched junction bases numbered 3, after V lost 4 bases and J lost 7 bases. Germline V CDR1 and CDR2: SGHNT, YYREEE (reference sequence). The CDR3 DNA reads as TGTGCCAGCAGCGGGACAGGGTGGAATGAGCAGTTCTTC. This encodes CASSGTGWNEQFF.

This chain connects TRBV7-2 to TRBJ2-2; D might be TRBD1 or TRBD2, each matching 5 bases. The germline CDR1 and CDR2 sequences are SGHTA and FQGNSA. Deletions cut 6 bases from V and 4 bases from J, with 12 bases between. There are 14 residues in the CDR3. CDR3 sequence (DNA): TGTGCCAGCAGGGGTGGGGCGGGCACCGGGGAGCTGTTTTTT. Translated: CASRGGAGTGELFF. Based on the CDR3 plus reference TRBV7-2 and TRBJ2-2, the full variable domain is GAGVSQSPSNKVTEKGKDVELRCDPISGHTALYWYRQSLGQGLEFLIYFQGNSAPDKSGLPSDRFSAERTGGSVSTLTIQRTQQEDSAVYLCASRGGAGTGELFFGEGSRLTVL.

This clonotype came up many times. The CDR3 nucleotides are TGTGCCAGTAGTATTGACAGGGGAGGCACTGAAGCTTTCTTT. Its protein product is CASSIDRGGTEAFF. The chain links TRBV19 to TRBJ1-1, with TRBD1 matching 8 bases. The CDR3 runs to 14 residues. The V segment lost 3 bases and the J segment 4 bases; nucleotides outside the gene matches: 4. The V gene's germline CDR1 is LNHDA and CDR2 SQIVND (reference sequence).

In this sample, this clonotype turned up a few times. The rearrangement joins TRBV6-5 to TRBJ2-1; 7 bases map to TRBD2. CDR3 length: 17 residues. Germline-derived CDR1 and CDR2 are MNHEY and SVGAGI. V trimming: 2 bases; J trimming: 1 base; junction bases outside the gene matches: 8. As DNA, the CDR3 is TGTGCCAGCAGTTACGGTGCGGGAGAGGGTTCCTACAATGAGCAGTTCTTC. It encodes CASSYGAGEGSYNEQFF.

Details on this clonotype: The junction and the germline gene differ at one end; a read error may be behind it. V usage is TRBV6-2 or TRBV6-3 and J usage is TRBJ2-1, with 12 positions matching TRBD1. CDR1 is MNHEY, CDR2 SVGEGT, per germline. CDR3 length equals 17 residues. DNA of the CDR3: TGTGCCCGCAGCCCCATCCCGGGACAGGGGGCTTTAAATGAGCAGTTCTTC. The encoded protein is CARSPIPGQGALNEQFF.

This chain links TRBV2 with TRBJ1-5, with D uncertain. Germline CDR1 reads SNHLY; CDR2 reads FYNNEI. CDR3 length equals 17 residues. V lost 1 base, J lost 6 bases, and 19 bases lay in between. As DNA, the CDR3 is TGTGCCAGCAGTGAAGGAGGACTGCACCTCATGGGTCAGCCCCAGCATTTT. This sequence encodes CASSEGGLHLMGQPQHF.

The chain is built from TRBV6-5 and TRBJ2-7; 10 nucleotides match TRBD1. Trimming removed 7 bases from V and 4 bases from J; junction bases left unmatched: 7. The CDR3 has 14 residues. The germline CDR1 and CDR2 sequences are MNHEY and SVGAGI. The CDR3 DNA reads TGTGCCAGCACCAAACCGGGACAGGGGTACGAGCAGTACTTC. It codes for CASTKPGQGYEQYF.

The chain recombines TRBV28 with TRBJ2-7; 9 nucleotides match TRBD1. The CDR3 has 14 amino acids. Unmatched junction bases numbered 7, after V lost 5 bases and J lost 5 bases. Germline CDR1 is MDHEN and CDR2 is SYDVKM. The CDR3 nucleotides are TGTGCCAGCAGTCCGGACAGGGGATTCGACGAGCAGTACTTC. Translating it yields CASSPDRGFDEQYF.

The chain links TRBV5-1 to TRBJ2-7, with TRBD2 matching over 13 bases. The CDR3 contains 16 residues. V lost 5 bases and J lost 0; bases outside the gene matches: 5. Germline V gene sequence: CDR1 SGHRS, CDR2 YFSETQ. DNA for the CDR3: TGCGCCAGCAGTCTCTGGACTAGCGGGAGCTCCTACGAGCAGTACTTC. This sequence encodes CASSLWTSGSSYEQYF.

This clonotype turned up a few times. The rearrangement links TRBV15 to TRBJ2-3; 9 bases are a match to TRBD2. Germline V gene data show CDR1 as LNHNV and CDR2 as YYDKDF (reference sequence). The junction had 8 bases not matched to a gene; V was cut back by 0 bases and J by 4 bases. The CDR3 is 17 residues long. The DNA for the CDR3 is TGTGCCACCAGCAGAGATCCGACTAGCGGTAATCCAGATACGCAGTATTTT. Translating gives CATSRDPTSGNPDTQYF. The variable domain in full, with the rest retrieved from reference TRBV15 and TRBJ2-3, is DAMVIQNPRYQVTQFGKPVTLSCSQTLNHNVMYWYQQKSSQAPKLLFHYYDKDFNNEADTPDNFQSRRPNTSFCFLDIRSPGLGDTAMYLCATSRDPTSGNPDTQYFGPGTRLTVL.

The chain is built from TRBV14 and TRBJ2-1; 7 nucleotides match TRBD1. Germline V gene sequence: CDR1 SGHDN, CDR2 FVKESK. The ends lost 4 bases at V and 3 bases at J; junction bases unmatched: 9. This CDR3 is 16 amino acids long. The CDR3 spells CASSRIEGAGYNEQFF. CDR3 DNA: TGTGCCAGCAGCCGGATTGAGGGGGCTGGCTACAATGAGCAGTTCTTC.